One sample yielded the 16 T cell receptor beta chains listed below, sequenced in a study of human T cells and chemical hapten exposure. MiXCR, applied by TCRdb to the RACE reads, yields one record per CDR3 protein. The sample lists over 35,000 distinct CDR3 sequences; 10% were seen once. Noted time point: pre-sensitization, week 0. The sample's treatment: therapeutic diphenylcyclopropenone sensitization with weekly scalp DPC. Source: whole blood, taken in connection with sensitization to the hapten diphenylcyclopropenone (DPC). Receptors originate from a man aged 25-45 years with alopecia areata. Some clones in this sample may be carry-over from other donors' samples.

This clonotype was seen repeatedly, ten times or more. The chain employs TRBV20-1 and TRBJ1-5; D is possibly TRBD1 (5 bases). With 5 bases removed from V and 3 bases from J, the gap between germline ends came to 23 bases. This CDR3 comprises 17 residues. Germline CDR1 reads DFQATT; CDR2 reads SNEGSKA (reference sequence). The CDR3: CSAQPLTATGPNQPQHF. The CDR3 nucleotides read TGCAGTGCTCAGCCTCTGACAGCCACCGGCCCCAATCAGCCCCAGCATTTT.

In this sample, this clonotype turned up many times. This sequence joins TRBV27 and TRBJ2-1; 14 bases agree with TRBD2. With V trimmed by 4 bases and J by 3 bases, 2 bases remained unmatched. The CDR3 sequence is 16 residues long. Germline V lookup: CDR1 MNHEY, CDR2 SMNVEV (reference sequence). The CDR3 DNA reads as TGTGCCAGCAGTTCCGGACTAGCGGGAGGCTACAATGAGCAGTTCTTC. Protein sequence: CASSSGLAGGYNEQFF.

At least ten counts were recorded for this clonotype. The chain employs TRBV7-8 and TRBJ1-1; 7 bases match TRBD1. The CDR3 sequence is 13 residues long. The trim removed 6 bases at V and 4 bases at J, leaving 5 bases unmatched. CDR1 is SGHVS, CDR2 FQNEAQ, per germline. In DNA form, the CDR3 reads TGTGCCAGCAGGGAGGGGGCGGGCACTGAAGCTTTCTTT. Translated, it gives CASREGAGTEAFF.

This clonotype was recorded a few times. This chain connects TRBV5-1 to TRBJ1-2, with D possibly TRBD1 on 6 matching bases. The CDR3 extends over 15 amino acids. The V gene's germline CDR1 is SGHRS and CDR2 YFSETQ. Trimming shortened V by 4 bases and J by 2 bases, and 15 bases separated the two germline ends. The CDR3 reads CASSASSGANYGYTF. In DNA form, the CDR3 reads TGCGCCAGCAGCGCAAGTTCAGGGGCCAACTATGGCTACACCTTC. The full variable domain, completed using reference TRBV5-1 and TRBJ1-2, is KAGVTQTPRYLIKTRGQQVTLSCSPISGHRSVSWYQQTPGQGLQFLFEYFSETQRNKGNFPGRFSGRQFSNSRSEMNVSTLELGDSALYLCASSASSGANYGYTFGSGTRLTVV.

The chain joins TRBV27 to TRBJ2-5; the D gene is possibly TRBD2 (6 bases). The CDR3 contains 14 residues. Looked up from germline, CDR1 is MNHEY and CDR2 is SMNVEV (reference sequence). V was shortened by 2 bases and J by 7 bases, with 14 bases between the two germline ends. CDR3 amino acids: CASSLALAMGTQYF. The CDR3 nucleotides read TGTGCCAGCAGTTTAGCGCTAGCGATGGGGACCCAGTACTTC.

This clonotype was recorded a few times. The genes are TRBV6-1 and TRBJ2-1; D not resolved. Germline CDR1 MNHNS, CDR2 SASEGT. Deletions cut 3 bases from V and 12 bases from J, with 15 bases between. The CDR3 runs 13 residues. DNA of the CDR3: TGTGCCAGCAGTGATGCGCCGGGCCTTTGGCAGTTCTTC. This sequence encodes CASSDAPGLWQFF.

For this clonotype: This may be a read error, as it is one base from a much larger clone. V and J are TRBV6-2 or TRBV6-3 and TRBJ2-7; D is uncertain. CDR1 and CDR2 from the germline V gene are MNHEY and SVGEGT. The CDR3 is 17 residues long. DNA for the CDR3: TGTGCCAGCAGTTACTCCGTTGATCCTTCAAAGATATACGAGCGGTACGTC. This encodes CASSYSVDPSKIYERYV.

This sequence joins TRBV5-1 and TRBJ1-4, with D possibly being TRBD1 (6 bases). Trimming removed 4 bases at V and 3 bases at J, with 10 bases between. Germline V gene data show CDR1 as SGHRS and CDR2 as YFSETQ. This CDR3 has 14 amino acids. The CDR3 DNA reads as TGCGCCAGCAGCATGAGGACAGCTAATGAAAAACTGTTTTTT. This codes for CASSMRTANEKLFF.

J is TRBJ2-3 and V is TRBV11-3; D may match TRBD1 or TRBD2 (6 bases each). The CDR3 runs 16 residues. Looked up from germline, CDR1 is SGHNT and CDR2 is YENEEA. Trimming stripped 5 bases from V and 3 bases from J, with 18 bases between. In nucleotides, the CDR3 is TGTGCCAGCAGCGTCCGTGGGGGGCAATTGACAGATACGCAGTATTTT. This translates into CASSVRGGQLTDTQYF.

The V call is TRBV7-9, the J call TRBJ1-5; perhaps TRBD1 as D (6 bases). From germline, CDR1 is SEHNR and CDR2 FQNEAQ (reference sequence). The V and J ends lost 1 base and 7 bases respectively, with 11 bases between them. CDR3 size: 14 residues. In DNA form, the CDR3 reads TGTGCCAGCAGCTTAGACAAGGGGGACCAGCCCCAGCATTTT. Translating it yields CASSLDKGDQPQHF. The full variable domain, its missing parts supplied by reference TRBV7-9 and TRBJ1-5, is DTGVSQNPRHKITKRGQNVTFRCDPISEHNRLYWYRQTLGQGPEFLTYFQNEAQLEKSRLLSDRFSAERPKGSFSTLEIQRTEQGDSAMYLCASSLDKGDQPQHFGDGTRLSIL.

This clonotype was recorded at least ten times. The chain combines TRBV10-1 with TRBJ2-7; either TRBD1 or TRBD2 may fit D (5 bases each). The CDR3 consists of 15 residues. V gave up 9 bases and J gave up 3 bases, with 21 bases separating them. Germline V CDR1 and CDR2: WNHNN, SYGVQD (reference sequence). The CDR3 DNA reads TGCGCCAGACGGGCTCGACTCCGGGACCACTACGAGCAGTACGTC. Translating it yields CARRARLRDHYEQYV.

The DNA for the CDR3 is TGTGCCAGCAGTCTCATAGCGGGAGGCGGTAGCGATGAGCAGTTCTTC. Translating it yields CASSLIAGGGSDEQFF. The chain combines TRBV12-3 or TRBV12-4 with TRBJ2-1; 10 bases match TRBD2. V gave up 5 bases and J gave up 8 bases; unmatched junction bases: 12. The CDR3 is made up of 16 amino acids.

This clonotype was seen a handful of times. The chain couples TRBV6-5 to TRBJ1-1; weak D call: TRBD1 (6 bases). V gave up 0 bases and J gave up 1 base, with 9 bases separating them. CDR1 and CDR2 from the germline V gene are MNHEY and SVGAGI. There are 15 residues in the CDR3. For the CDR3, the DNA is TGTGCCAGCAGTTACTCGACAGGCCCGAACACTGAAGCTTTCTTT. Its translation: CASSYSTGPNTEAFF.

This clonotype was counted many times. The chain carries TRBV10-2 and TRBJ2-3; 12 nucleotides agree with TRBD1. V lost 1 base to trimming and J lost 2 bases; unmatched junction nucleotides: 1. Germline V lookup: CDR1 WSHSY, CDR2 SAAADI. The CDR3 length is 16 residues. The DNA of the CDR3 is TGCGCCAGCAGTGAGTGGGACAGGGGGCCCACAGATACGCAGTATTTT. As protein: CASSEWDRGPTDTQYF.

This chain uses TRBV7-6 with TRBJ2-5; 8 bases agree with TRBD1. J gave up 5 bases and V 3 bases, and 8 bases lay outside the gene matches. The CDR3 loop spans 15 amino acids. CDR1 SGHVS and CDR2 FNYEAQ come from the germline V gene. Written as DNA, the CDR3 is TGTGCCAGCAGCTTGTCGCAGGGGGCGCGGGAGACCCAGTACTTC. Translation gives CASSLSQGARETQYF.

This clonotype appeared a few times. The chain uses TRBV6-6 and TRBJ2-1; no clear D gene. V lost 4 bases, J lost 6 bases, and 10 bases lay in between. This CDR3 has 13 residues. Germline lookup yields CDR1 MNHNY and CDR2 SVGAGI (reference sequence). CDR3 sequence: CASSLINSNEQFF. Here the CDR3 DNA reads TGTGCCAGCAGTTTGATCAACTCCAATGAGCAGTTCTTC.